The 27 T cell receptor beta chains below all came from one sample that was sequenced in a study of T cells in Graves' hyperthyroidism and ophthalmopathy. Using RNA transcripts as the source, TCR beta CDR3 regions were amplified. The HTBI set primed first-round TCR CDR3 RT-PCR. Via MiXCR, TCRdb re-called the multiplex PCR reads, giving one row per CDR3 protein. Here the sample spans hundreds of thousands of distinct CDR3 sequences, around 13% being singletons. Source material: blood. The receptors stem from a woman aged 40 to 49 with Graves' ophthalmopathy.

This clonotype has at least ten counts. This chain's CDR3 is CASSMGAGTLANSPLHF. In DNA, the CDR3 is TGTGCCAGTAGTATGGGGGCCGGGACATTGGCTAATTCACCCCTCCACTTT. The chain is built from TRBV19 and TRBJ1-6; D might be TRBD1 (6 bases). Between the trimmed V and J ends, which lost 3 bases and 6 bases, there was a span of 18 bases. The germline V gene has CDR1 LNHDA and CDR2 SQIVND (reference sequence). The CDR3 is 17 residues long.

This clonotype was picked up a small number of times. The chain combines TRBV20-1 with TRBJ2-7; tentatively, D is TRBD1 or TRBD2 (6 bases each). CDR1 is DFQATT and CDR2 is SNEGSKA in the germline V gene (reference sequence). The V end was cut by 3 bases, the J end by 1 base, with 13 bases between. The CDR3 length is 14 residues. This CDR3 is CSARSRGGSYEQYF. CDR3 nucleotides: TGCAGTGCTAGGTCCCGAGGGGGGTCCTACGAGCAGTACTTC.

At least ten counts were recorded for this clonotype. This chain uses TRBV27 with TRBJ1-5, with D possibly being TRBD1 (5 bases). CDR1 MNHEY and CDR2 SMNVEV come from the germline V gene (reference sequence). The CDR3 extends over 16 amino acids. The V end lost 7 bases, the J end lost 6 bases, and 22 bases lay between the germline ends. In DNA, the CDR3 is TGTGCCAGCACCCCGAGTATGGGGCCCCTTGCTCAGCCCCAGCATTTT. Translating gives CASTPSMGPLAQPQHF.

The table lists this clonotype with a few counts. The chain recombines TRBV27 with TRBJ2-1; the match to TRBD2 covers 9 bases. Germline trimming cut 6 bases from V and 2 bases from J; bases unmatched to any gene: 8. There are 16 residues in the CDR3. CDR1 and CDR2 from the germline V gene are MNHEY and SMNVEV (reference sequence). The CDR3 sequence: CASSSPGLATYNEQFF. The CDR3 region has the DNA TGTGCCAGCAGCTCGCCGGGACTAGCAACCTACAATGAGCAGTTCTTC.

Ten or more counts support this clonotype. V is TRBV6-6 and J is TRBJ1-6; D gene ambiguous. Germline V gives CDR1 MNHNY, CDR2 SVGAGI (reference sequence). Trimming took off 2 bases at V and 7 bases at J, with 15 bases between the two ends. This CDR3 contains 16 residues. CDR3 sequence reads: CASSYGFGTENSPLHF. The CDR3 coding sequence is TGTGCCAGCAGTTACGGATTTGGAACGGAAAATTCACCCCTCCACTTT.

This clonotype was seen repeatedly, ten times or more. This rearrangement joins TRBV28 to TRBJ1-5; D ambiguous. V lost 4 bases to trimming and J lost 1 base, with 14 bases between them. The CDR3 is made up of 16 amino acids. Germline V lookup: CDR1 MDHEN, CDR2 SYDVKM. The CDR3 loop reads CASSSSRIQSNQPQHF. The CDR3 DNA reads TGTGCCAGCAGTTCATCCAGGATCCAAAGCAATCAGCCCCAGCATTTT.

This clonotype turned up a few times. The rearrangement uses TRBV6-1 and TRBJ2-1; 7 bases line up with TRBD1. With V trimmed by 6 bases and J by 4 bases, 9 bases remained unmatched. This CDR3 has 15 amino acids. CDR1 is MNHNS and CDR2 is SASEGT in the germline V gene. The CDR3: CASSQDRVGYNEQFF. The DNA for the CDR3 is TGTGCCAGCAGCCAAGACAGGGTGGGGTACAATGAGCAGTTCTTC.

There are many counts of this clonotype. The gene calls are TRBV6-5 and TRBJ1-1, with 7 bases lining up with TRBD1. The CDR3 totals 16 residues. The germline CDR1 and CDR2 sequences are MNHEY and SVGAGI. After removal of 2 bases from V and 2 bases from J, the junction contained 8 bases not matched to a gene. CDR3 nucleotide sequence: TGTGCCAGCAGTTACCGGGCAGGGGGTCCTAACACTGAAGCTTTCTTT. Protein product: CASSYRAGGPNTEAFF.

The table lists this clonotype with many counts. The J gene is TRBJ2-1, the V gene TRBV27; 8 bases match TRBD1. Germline V lookup: CDR1 MNHEY, CDR2 SMNVEV (reference sequence). V gave up 5 bases and J gave up 8 bases; unmatched junction bases: 8. The CDR3 contains 14 residues. The CDR3 nucleotides are TGTGCCAGCAGTCTACGGACAGGGCGCGATGAGCAGTTCTTC. It is translated as CASSLRTGRDEQFF.

This clonotype was seen repeatedly, ten times or more. The chain recombines TRBV20-1 with TRBJ2-3, with a possible D match to TRBD2 (6 bases). The CDR3 length is 16 residues. Germline V CDR1 and CDR2: DFQATT, SNEGSKA (reference sequence). Deletions cut 1 base from V and 2 bases from J, with 16 bases between. In nucleotides, the CDR3 is TGCAGTGCTAGAGGCCCAGGGACTTCGTCCACAGATACGCAGTATTTT. Translation: CSARGPGTSSTDTQYF.

V usage is TRBV2 and J usage is TRBJ2-7; 7 bases line up with TRBD2. Germline lookup yields CDR1 SNHLY and CDR2 FYNNEI. The CDR3 extends over 14 amino acids. V was clipped by 6 bases and J by 4 bases; unmatched bases: 9. The chain's CDR3 is CASSVLTGGYEQYF. Written as DNA, the CDR3 is TGTGCCAGCAGCGTGCTCACGGGGGGTTACGAGCAGTACTTC. Filled out from reference TRBV2 and TRBJ2-7, the complete variable domain reads EPEVTQTPSHQVTQMGQEVILRCVPISNHLYFYWYRQILGQKVEFLVSFYNNEISEKSEIFDDQFSVERPDGSNFTLKIRSTKLEDSAMYFCASSVLTGGYEQYFGPGTRLTVT.

The chain joins TRBV2 to TRBJ2-7; TRBD1 matches 7 bases. The CDR3 is made up of 15 amino acids. CDR1 is SNHLY, CDR2 FYNNEI, per germline. With 6 bases clipped from V and 6 bases from J, the junction kept 14 bases outside the gene matches. CDR3 nucleotide sequence: TGTGCCAGCAGGAAGGACAGGAGACTCTACTGCGAGCAGTACTTC. Its translation: CASRKDRRLYCEQYF.

The J gene is TRBJ2-7, the V gene TRBV20-1; the D is unclear. Germline CDR1 is DFQATT and CDR2 is SNEGSKA (reference sequence). Trimming stripped 0 bases from V and 4 bases from J, with 10 bases between. The CDR3 extends over 13 amino acids. CDR3 bases: TGCAGTGCTAGAGATAACTTCTCGTACGAGCAGTACTTC. As protein: CSARDNFSYEQYF.

This clonotype came up many times. V is TRBV6-1 and J is TRBJ1-5; D is perhaps TRBD1 (6 bases). The V gene's germline CDR1 is MNHNS and CDR2 SASEGT. CDR3 length equals 15 residues. Trimming removed 5 bases from V and 6 bases from J, with 17 bases in between. The CDR3 nucleotides are TGTGCCAGCAGTTCGGCAACCGGGACAACTCAGCCCCAGCATTTT. This translates into CASSSATGTTQPQHF.

This clonotype has at least ten counts. This sequence joins TRBV6-1 and TRBJ2-1, with TRBD2 identical over 11 bases. CDR3 length: 16 residues. The V segment lost 5 bases and the J segment 4 bases; nucleotides outside the gene matches: 7. CDR1 MNHNS and CDR2 SASEGT come from the germline V gene. The CDR3 region has the DNA TGTGCCAGCAGTTTTAGCGGGAGGGCCCTGTACAATGAGCAGTTCTTC. It encodes CASSFSGRALYNEQFF.

This clonotype has ten or more counts. This chain connects TRBV2 to TRBJ2-7, with 7 bases identical to TRBD1. There are 13 residues in the CDR3. Germline CDR1 and CDR2: SNHLY and FYNNEI. The J segment lost 0 bases and the V segment lost 7 bases, leaving 3 bases of the junction unmatched. CDR3 sequence reads: CASNRGSSYEQYF. For the CDR3, the DNA is TGTGCCAGCAACAGGGGAAGCTCCTACGAGCAGTACTTC.

This clonotype has ten or more counts. The CDR3 protein is CSARSGATQQETQYF. The DNA of the CDR3 is TGCAGTGCTAGGTCCGGAGCTACCCAACAAGAGACCCAGTACTTC. The rearrangement joins TRBV20-1 to TRBJ2-5; no clear D gene. Germline assignment: CDR1 DFQATT and CDR2 SNEGSKA (reference sequence). Trimming shortened V by 3 bases and J by 2 bases, and 16 bases separated the two germline ends. The CDR3 has 15 residues.

The chain employs TRBV7-6 and TRBJ2-1, with D maybe TRBD2 (6 bases). This CDR3 has 15 residues. V was trimmed by 5 bases and J by 3 bases, leaving 14 bases between them. The V gene's germline CDR1 is SGHVS and CDR2 FNYEAQ. DNA for the CDR3: TGTGCCAGCAGCCTTTCGGCGGGGCTCTACAATGAGCAGTTCTTC. As protein: CASSLSAGLYNEQFF.

There are a few counts of this clonotype. CDR3: CASSLVAGTYNEQFF. CDR3 nucleotides: TGTGCCAGCAGCTTAGTGGCGGGCACCTACAATGAGCAGTTCTTC. This chain connects TRBV7-9 to TRBJ2-1, with D maybe TRBD2 (5 bases). The CDR3 sequence is 15 residues long. Germline V gene lookup returns CDR1 SEHNR and CDR2 FQNEAQ (reference sequence). Trimming cost V 1 base and J 2 bases, with 9 bases left between them.

There are many counts of this clonotype. The rearrangement links TRBV12-3 or TRBV12-4 to TRBJ2-5; D unclear. V lost 5 bases and J lost 4, with 8 bases in between. CDR3 length equals 12 residues. The CDR3 coding sequence is TGTGCCAGCAGTATGACTCCAGAGACCCAGTACTTC. It encodes CASSMTPETQYF.

Ten or more counts support this clonotype. J is TRBJ2-3 and V is TRBV2; D might be TRBD1 or TRBD2, each matching 5 bases. With 6 bases removed from V and 0 bases from J, the gap between germline ends came to 13 bases. The CDR3 has 15 amino acids. The germline V gene has CDR1 SNHLY and CDR2 FYNNEI. DNA of the CDR3: TGTGCCAGCAGAAAAGGGACGTATAGCACAGATACGCAGTATTTT. Encoded protein: CASRKGTYSTDTQYF.

The gene calls are TRBV13 and TRBJ2-1; possible D gene TRBD1, 6 bases. CDR1 PRHDT and CDR2 FYEKMQ come from the germline V gene (reference sequence). The germline V and J ends were trimmed by 10 bases and 8 bases, with 15 bases remaining between them. The CDR3 contains 12 residues. The CDR3 DNA reads as TGTGCCACTCAGGGGCGGGCCGATGAGCAGTTCTTC. Translating it yields CATQGRADEQFF.

The chain couples TRBV6-1 to TRBJ1-4, with D perhaps TRBD1 (6 bases). The CDR3 totals 18 residues. Between the trimmed V and J ends, which lost 2 bases and 0 bases, there was a span of 16 bases. Germline CDR1 and CDR2: MNHNS and SASEGT. The CDR3 sequence is CASSEWQGSFATNEKLFF. The CDR3 DNA follows: TGTGCCAGCAGTGAATGGCAGGGGAGTTTTGCAACTAATGAAAAACTGTTTTTT.

In this sample, this clonotype turned up many times. The chain recombines TRBV14 with TRBJ1-2; TRBD1 aligns across 7 bases. J lost 4 bases, V lost 4 bases, and 6 bases had no gene match. The CDR3 consists of 14 residues. Germline V lookup: CDR1 SGHDN, CDR2 FVKESK. CDR3 amino acids: CASSLQTGSYGYTF. The DNA of the CDR3 is TGTGCCAGCAGCCTCCAGACAGGGTCCTATGGCTACACCTTC. The complete variable domain, with remaining parts taken from reference TRBV14 and TRBJ1-2, reads EAGVTQFPSHSVIEKGQTVTLRCDPISGHDNLYWYRRVMGKEIKFLLHFVKESKQDESGMPNNRFLAERTGGTYSTLKVQPAELEDSGVYFCASSLQTGSYGYTFGSGTRLTVV.

This clonotype was counted at least ten times. This chain joins TRBV12-5 and TRBJ2-2; no reliable D call. The CDR3 runs to 15 residues. Germline loops: CDR1 LGHNT, CDR2 FRNRAP. V was clipped by 0 bases and J by 1 base, with 6 bases between them. CDR3 region: CASGLVIGNTGELFF. Written as DNA, the CDR3 is TGTGCTAGTGGTTTGGTAATTGGGAACACCGGGGAGCTGTTTTTT.

Notes on this clonotype: A read error may be the cause here, since a much bigger clone is one base away. This chain links TRBV20-1 with TRBJ2-3, with D tentatively TRBD1 (6 bases). The end of the DNA aligns better with TRBJ1-5, so the J call may be wrong. The length of the CDR3 is 13 residues. Germline V CDR1 and CDR2: DFQATT, SNEGSKA (reference sequence). This CDR3 is CSASTGSTDTQHF. The DNA of the CDR3 is TGCAGTGCTTCGACAGGCAGCACAGATACGCAGCATTTT.

This clonotype showed up many times. The chain combines TRBV6-1 with TRBJ2-5; D is unresolved. V lost 5 bases and J 1 base, leaving 8 bases between the germline ends. Germline V gene lookup returns CDR1 MNHNS and CDR2 SASEGT. The CDR3 has 13 residues. CDR3 nucleotide sequence: TGTGCCAGCAGTTCTCAGGTCCAAGAGACCCAGTACTTC. Residues: CASSSQVQETQYF.